Shown below are 11 T cell receptor beta chains from a single sample sequenced in a study of T cells after yellow fever vaccination. Each CDR3 protein gets one entry after TCRdb re-called the 5' RACE reads with MiXCR. The sample lists 150,000 to 200,000 distinct CDR3 sequences; approximately 10% were seen once. Sequencing used CD8+ T cells sorted from PBMCs, obtained 15 days after the yellow fever booster vaccination. Receptor source: a man younger than 30 who received the YFV17D yellow fever vaccine.

A few counts support this clonotype. The V and J genes are TRBV29-1 and TRBJ2-1, with D uncertain. Germline CDR1 is SQVTM and CDR2 is ANQGSEA. The CDR3 is made up of 13 amino acids. Trimming removed 6 bases at V and 8 bases at J, with 17 bases between. The CDR3 is CSVVTPAVDEQFF. The CDR3 region has the DNA TGCAGCGTCGTGACACCGGCGGTCGATGAGCAGTTCTTC.

The gene calls are TRBV11-2 and TRBJ2-3; the D is unclear. V lost 1 base to trimming and J lost 2 bases, with 16 bases between them. This CDR3 has 17 residues. Germline V CDR1 and CDR2: SGHAT, FQNNGV. The CDR3 bases are TGTGCCAGCAGCTTAGGGCTGGCAGGCCTCCTCACAGATACGCAGTATTTT. Translation: CASSLGLAGLLTDTQYF.

The J gene is TRBJ1-4, the V gene TRBV25-1; tentative D call: TRBD1 (6 bases). The CDR3 consists of 13 residues. V was trimmed by 0 bases and J by 14 bases, leaving 13 bases between them. Germline loops: CDR1 MGHDK, CDR2 SYGVNS. Here the CDR3 DNA reads TGTGCCAGCAGTGAATACGGCGGCGACAGGCTGTTTTTT. This gives the protein CASSEYGGDRLFF.

The V and J genes are TRBV29-1 and TRBJ2-6, with D perhaps TRBD2 (6 bases). The CDR3 length is 14 residues. Trimming removed 4 bases at V and 2 bases at J, with 9 bases between. Germline V gene data show CDR1 as SQVTM and CDR2 as ANQGSEA. The CDR3 nucleotides are TGCAGCGTTGTAGGAGGGCCTGGGGCCAACGTCCTGACTTTC. It translates to CSVVGGPGANVLTF.

This clonotype turned up a few times. The chain links TRBV9 to TRBJ2-7; 7 bases align to TRBD2. There are 17 residues in the CDR3. Germline V gene lookup returns CDR1 SGDLS and CDR2 YYNGEE. Trimming took 3 bases from V and 0 from J; bases not matched to a gene: 12. CDR3 sequence reads: CASSALPTAGTSYEQYF. The CDR3 DNA sequence: TGTGCCAGCAGCGCCCTCCCGACAGCGGGGACCTCCTACGAGCAGTACTTC. The entire variable domain, with the rest obtained from reference TRBV9 and TRBJ2-7, is as follows: DSGVTQTPKHLITATGQRVTLRCSPRSGDLSVYWYQQSLDQGLQFLIQYYNGEERAKGNILERFSAQQFPDLHSELNLSSLELGDSALYFCASSALPTAGTSYEQYFGPGTRLTVT.

This clonotype was detected a few times. The rearrangement uses TRBV6-5 and TRBJ1-1; D gene uncertain. Germline CDR1 reads MNHEY; CDR2 reads SVGAGI. There are 13 residues in the CDR3. V lost 2 bases, J lost 1 base, and 5 bases lay in between. CDR3 protein: CASSYAQNTEAFF. CDR3 bases: TGTGCCAGCAGTTACGCGCAGAACACTGAAGCTTTCTTT.

This clonotype was detected a few times. The chain joins TRBV11-2 to TRBJ2-5, with D possibly being TRBD1 (5 bases). Germline CDR1 is SGHAT and CDR2 is FQNNGV. Trimming pared 7 bases from V and 12 bases from J, leaving 18 bases between. This CDR3 is built from 12 residues. Written as DNA, the CDR3 is TGTGCCAGCACTGCGATCGACAGTCGGAAGTACTTC. Amino acids: CASTAIDSRKYF.

This clonotype was found once. V usage is TRBV9 and J usage is TRBJ2-5; 8 bases are a match to TRBD2. J lost 4 bases, V lost 0 bases, and 8 bases had no gene match. The CDR3 spans 16 residues. Per germline, CDR1 SGDLS and CDR2 YYNGEE. CDR3 residues: CASSVESSGWAETQYF. In DNA, the CDR3 is TGTGCCAGCAGCGTAGAGTCTAGCGGGTGGGCAGAGACCCAGTACTTC.

The rearrangement joins TRBV6-4 to TRBJ2-3; D is possibly TRBD1 or TRBD2 (6 bases each). CDR3 size: 17 residues. The V end was cut by 3 bases, the J end by 2 bases, with 18 bases between. Germline assignment: CDR1 MRHNA and CDR2 SNTAGT. DNA for the CDR3: TGTGCCAGCAGTGAATCCGGGGGAAGGGGGTCCACAGATACGCAGTATTTT. Translating gives CASSESGGRGSTDTQYF.

This clonotype has only a few counts. This chain uses TRBV7-6 with TRBJ1-1; 8 bases match TRBD1. The CDR3 totals 15 residues. The germline gives CDR1 SGHVS, CDR2 FNYEAQ. V lost 4 bases, J lost 8 bases, and 12 bases stayed unmatched. CDR3 loop: CASSSTFGQGGEAFF. The CDR3 nucleotides are TGTGCCAGCAGCTCGACTTTTGGACAGGGTGGGGAAGCTTTCTTT. Using reference TRBV7-6 and TRBJ1-1 for the parts outside the CDR3, the full variable domain is GAGVSQSPRYKVTKRGQDVALRCDPISGHVSLYWYRQALGQGPEFLTYFNYEAQQDKSGLPNDRFSAERPEGSISTLTIQRTEQRDSAMYRCASSSTFGQGGEAFFGQGTRLTVV.

The V call is TRBV3-1, the J call TRBJ2-1; D unresolved. V was pared by 1 base and J by 1 base, with 8 bases between. The CDR3 length is 15 residues. The germline V gene has CDR1 LGHDT and CDR2 YNNKEL (reference sequence). The CDR3 nucleotides are TGTGCCAGCAGCCAAGTTTACCCGTCCTACAATGAGCAGTTCTTC. It is translated as CASSQVYPSYNEQFF.